One sample yielded the 13 T cell receptor beta chains listed below, sequenced in a study of sequential checkpoint blockade in melanoma. Noted treatment: randomized to nivolumab then ipilimumab (arm A) or the reverse (arm B). Repertoires were generated with immunoSEQ multiplex PCR, while TCRdb's copy carries only in-frame clones and drops some. Counted here are roughly 31,000 clones, 75% to 90% occurring once; the ten biggest clones make up roughly 20%. Material: CD8+ T cells sorted from blood (inferred from file names), obtained from a patient given nivolumab and ipilimumab in sequence. The origin of the receptors is a human donor with melanoma.

The gene calls are TRBV6-1 and TRBJ1-2, with D maybe TRBD1 (5 bases). Germline CDR1 and CDR2: MNHNS and SASEGT. The germline V and J ends were trimmed by 2 bases and 4 bases, with 11 bases remaining between them. The length of the CDR3 is 14 residues. The DNA of the CDR3 is TGTGCCAGCAGTGAAAAGGGGTTGGCCTATGGCTACACCTTC. As protein: CASSEKGLAYGYTF.

In DNA form, the CDR3 reads TGTGCCAGCAGCCCCTCCGATCGGGGAAGCTCCTACGAGCAGTACTTC. This encodes CASSPSDRGSSYEQYF. The chain is built from TRBV4-2 and TRBJ2-7, with D maybe TRBD2 (5 bases). Trimming took 4 bases from V and 0 from J, leaving 16 bases between them. This CDR3 comprises 16 residues. Germline loops: CDR1 LGHNA, CDR2 YNFKEQ.

The gene calls are TRBV6-5 and TRBJ2-1; 9 bases are a match to TRBD2. The CDR3 totals 15 residues. From germline, CDR1 is MNHEY and CDR2 SVGAGI. J was trimmed by 8 bases and V by 4 bases; bases with no gene match: 9. The CDR3 sequence is CASSSGTSSGDEQFF. Here the CDR3 DNA reads TGTGCCAGCAGTTCCGGGACTAGCAGTGGGGATGAGCAGTTCTTC.

This clone was seen a single time. The chain joins TRBV6-1 to TRBJ2-1, with 11 bases aligning to TRBD2. V shed 2 bases and J 10 bases; nucleotides not matched to a gene: 4. Germline V CDR1 and CDR2: MNHNS, SASEGT. This CDR3 has 14 amino acids. As DNA, the CDR3 is TGTGCCAGCAGTGAACTACTAGCGGGGGCCGAGCAGTTCTTC. Translated, it gives CASSELLAGAEQFF.

This chain joins TRBV9 and TRBJ2-1; 10 nucleotides match TRBD2. The length of the CDR3 is 16 residues. Germline CDR1 and CDR2: SGDLS and YYNGEE. V was clipped by 0 bases and J by 8 bases; unmatched bases: 8. CDR3 DNA: TGTGCCAGCAGCGTAGGCGGTAGCGGGGGGTTTCATGAGCAGTTCTTC. Translating it yields CASSVGGSGGFHEQFF.

In nucleotides, the CDR3 is TGCAGCGTTGAGGGACAGGCAGAGGGGCAGTACTTC. It yields the protein CSVEGQAEGQYF. The V and J genes are TRBV29-1 and TRBJ2-7, with TRBD1 matching 8 bases. The germline V gene encodes CDR1 SQVTM and CDR2 ANQGSEA. The CDR3 consists of 12 residues. J gave up 9 bases and V 3 bases, and 7 bases lay outside the gene matches.

The rearrangement uses TRBV5-1 and TRBJ2-5; the match to TRBD2 covers 12 bases. With 3 bases clipped from V and 5 bases from J, the junction kept 8 bases outside the gene matches. Per germline, CDR1 SGHRS and CDR2 YFSETQ. The CDR3 has 16 amino acids. The CDR3 sequence: CASSSRLAGVSETQYF. CDR3 in DNA: TGCGCCAGCAGCTCCCGACTAGCGGGAGTATCCGAGACCCAGTACTTC.

J is TRBJ2-4 and V is TRBV6-9, with D possibly matching TRBD2 (5 bases). The CDR3 has 16 residues. The germline gives CDR1 MNHGY, CDR2 SVAAGI. The germline V and J ends were trimmed by 8 bases and 0 bases, with 17 bases remaining between them. The CDR3 region has the DNA TGTGCCAGCCTAAAAGCGGAGCCCCTAGCCAAAAACATTCAGTACTTC. It is translated as CASLKAEPLAKNIQYF.

The rearrangement links TRBV11-2 to TRBJ2-7; D gene unclear. The CDR3 covers 13 residues. Trimming took off 5 bases at V and 3 bases at J, with 11 bases between the two ends. CDR1 and CDR2 from the germline V gene are SGHAT and FQNNGV. The CDR3 is CASSQESVYEQYF. The CDR3 nucleotides read TGTGCCAGCAGCCAAGAATCAGTCTACGAGCAGTACTTC.

J is TRBJ2-7 and V is TRBV9, with 13 bases that match TRBD2. CDR3 length: 15 residues. The J segment lost 5 bases and the V segment lost 3 bases, leaving 5 bases of the junction unmatched. CDR1 is SGDLS and CDR2 is YYNGEE in the germline V gene. The CDR3 DNA reads as TGTGCCAGCAGCGCTACTAGCGGGGGGGCCCACGAGCAGTACTTC. Protein product: CASSATSGGAHEQYF.

V and J are TRBV9 and TRBJ2-3, with D possibly matching TRBD2 (6 bases). Germline V gives CDR1 SGDLS, CDR2 YYNGEE. The length of the CDR3 is 11 residues. The V end lost 7 bases, the J end lost 8 bases, and 11 bases lay between the germline ends. Here the CDR3 reads CASGGRSTQYF. The CDR3 DNA reads as TGTGCCAGCGGAGGGAGAAGTACGCAGTATTTT.

This clone was observed a single time. The chain uses TRBV27 and TRBJ2-1; TRBD1 matches at 7 bases. Germline lookup yields CDR1 MNHEY and CDR2 SMNVEV (reference sequence). V lost 5 bases, J lost 4 bases, and 2 bases stayed unmatched. The CDR3 has 13 amino acids. The CDR3 here is CASSVQGYNEQFF. The CDR3 DNA is TGTGCCAGCAGTGTACAGGGGTACAATGAGCAGTTCTTC.

This chain joins TRBV29-1 and TRBJ2-1; tentatively, D is TRBD2 (6 bases). Germline CDR1 and CDR2: SQVTM and ANQGSEA. Trimming removed 7 bases from V and 10 bases from J, with 23 bases in between. The CDR3 spans 14 residues. CDR3 sequence: CSAEPPPVAAEQFF. DNA of the CDR3: TGCAGCGCCGAACCCCCCCCGGTAGCGGCCGAGCAGTTCTTC.